The rows below give T cell receptor beta chains drawn from one sample of a study of blood T cell repertoires in COVID-19. The assay was immunoSEQ multiplex PCR, and TCRdb's table has in-frame clones only and misses some. The profile shows around 160,000 clones, 86% of them singletons. The sample taken for sequencing was peripheral blood. Receptor source: a man aged 18 to 30 with acute or convalescent COVID-19. Both conserved end residues are part of each CDR3. The D gene is left open where the match is weak. Rows may omit the clone size; those that give it use once, few, many or a size class.

>TRBJ2-2|.|.|TRBV2
CASSPVTGELFF
TGTGCCAGCAGTCCTGTTACCGGGGAGCTGTTTTTT
>TRBJ1-5|TRBD1|.|TRBV2
CASSQGGNQPQHF
TGTGCCAGCAGCCAGGGGGGTAATCAGCCCCAGCATTTT
>TRBJ1-1|.|few|TRBV14
CASSQAPTTEAFF
TGTGCCAGCAGCCAAGCTCCTACGACTGAAGCTTTCTTT
>TRBJ1-1|TRBD1|once|TRBV9
CASSAQGALSTEAFF
TGTGCCAGCAGCGCGCAGGGGGCCCTATCGACTGAAGCTTTCTTT
>TRBJ2-2|TRBD1|.|TRBV6-4
CASSKDRGSLVTGELFF
TGTGCCAGCAGTAAGGACAGGGGGTCTTTGGTCACCGGGGAGCTGTTTTTT
>TRBJ2-7|TRBD2|.|TRBV9
CASSPLSGGHYEQYF
TGTGCCAGCAGCCCCCTCAGCGGGGGCCACTACGAGCAGTACTTC
>TRBJ2-1|.|.|TRBV6-5
CASKKGGVSYNEQFF
TGTGCCAGCAAAAAAGGGGGTGTCTCCTACAATGAGCAGTTCTTC
>TRBJ2-4|.|once|TRBV5-1
CASSAGRQANKNIQYF
TGCGCCAGCAGCGCCGGACGACAGGCAAACAAAAACATTCAGTACTTC
>TRBJ1-1|TRBD1|.|TRBV6-5
CASSTHRGRGTEAFF
TGTGCCAGCAGTACTCACAGGGGGCGAGGCACTGAAGCTTTCTTT
>TRBJ2-1|TRBD2|.|TRBV7-9
CASSNPGGGRFSGNEQFF
TGTGCCAGCAGCAACCCCGGGGGGGGGCGGTTTTCGGGCAATGAGCAGTTCTTC
>TRBJ2-2|.|.|TRBV7-3
CASSLSPSGTGELFF
TGTGCCAGCAGCTTATCTCCTTCCGGCACCGGGGAGCTGTTTTTT
>TRBJ2-7|.|.|TRBV4-1
CASSLGRLASYEQYF
TGCGCCAGCAGTCTAGGGAGACTTGCTTCCTACGAGCAGTACTTC